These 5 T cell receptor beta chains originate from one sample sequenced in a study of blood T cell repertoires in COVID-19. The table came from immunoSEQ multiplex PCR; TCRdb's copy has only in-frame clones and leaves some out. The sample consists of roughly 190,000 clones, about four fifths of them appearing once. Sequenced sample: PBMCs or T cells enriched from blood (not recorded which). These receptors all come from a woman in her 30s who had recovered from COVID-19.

The CDR3 DNA follows: TGTGCCATCAGTGCCCGCGCGATTGGGACTAGCGGGAACAATGAGCAGTTCTTC. Residues: CAISARAIGTSGNNEQFF. The V gene is TRBV10-3, the J gene TRBJ2-1; 13 positions agree with TRBD2. Germline CDR1 reads ENHRY; CDR2 reads SYGVKD. The CDR3 is 18 amino acids. With 4 bases clipped from V and 5 bases from J, the junction kept 11 bases outside the gene matches.

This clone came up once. The CDR3 spells CASSPRGGGGTEAFF. The CDR3 DNA is TGTGCCAGCAGCCCCCGAGGGGGGGGCGGAACTGAAGCTTTCTTT. This sequence joins TRBV3-1 (or the pseudogene TRBV3-2) and TRBJ1-1; maybe TRBD1 (6 bases). Germline assignment: CDR1 LGHDT and CDR2 YNNKEL (reference sequence). The CDR3 sequence is 15 residues long. V lost 4 bases, J lost 5 bases, and 17 bases lay in between.

CDR3 in DNA: TGTGCCAGCAGTCGACAGGGTGGCTATGGCTACACCTTC. Protein sequence: CASSRQGGYGYTF. The chain employs TRBV2 and TRBJ1-2; 7 nucleotides match TRBD1. J gave up 4 bases and V 5 bases, and 4 bases lay outside the gene matches. Germline CDR1 reads SNHLY; CDR2 reads FYNNEI. This CDR3 spans 13 amino acids. The full variable domain, with the rest looked up from reference TRBV2 and TRBJ1-2, is EPEVTQTPSHQVTQMGQEVILRCVPISNHLYFYWYRQILGQKVEFLVSFYNNEISEKSEIFDDQFSVERPDGSNFTLKIRSTKLEDSAMYFCASSRQGGYGYTFGSGTRLTVV.

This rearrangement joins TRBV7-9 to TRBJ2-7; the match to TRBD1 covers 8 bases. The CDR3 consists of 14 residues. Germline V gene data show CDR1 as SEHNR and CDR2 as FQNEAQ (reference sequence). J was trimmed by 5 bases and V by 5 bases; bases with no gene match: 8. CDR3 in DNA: TGTGCCAGCAGCCCCGGGACAGGAATCGACGAGCAGTACGTC. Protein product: CASSPGTGIDEQYV.

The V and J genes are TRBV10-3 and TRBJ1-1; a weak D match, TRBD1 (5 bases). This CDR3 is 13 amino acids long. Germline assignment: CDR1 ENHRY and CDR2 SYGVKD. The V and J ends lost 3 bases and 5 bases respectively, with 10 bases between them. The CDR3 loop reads CAISEYRLTEAFF. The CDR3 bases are TGTGCCATCAGTGAATACAGGTTGACTGAAGCTTTCTTT.